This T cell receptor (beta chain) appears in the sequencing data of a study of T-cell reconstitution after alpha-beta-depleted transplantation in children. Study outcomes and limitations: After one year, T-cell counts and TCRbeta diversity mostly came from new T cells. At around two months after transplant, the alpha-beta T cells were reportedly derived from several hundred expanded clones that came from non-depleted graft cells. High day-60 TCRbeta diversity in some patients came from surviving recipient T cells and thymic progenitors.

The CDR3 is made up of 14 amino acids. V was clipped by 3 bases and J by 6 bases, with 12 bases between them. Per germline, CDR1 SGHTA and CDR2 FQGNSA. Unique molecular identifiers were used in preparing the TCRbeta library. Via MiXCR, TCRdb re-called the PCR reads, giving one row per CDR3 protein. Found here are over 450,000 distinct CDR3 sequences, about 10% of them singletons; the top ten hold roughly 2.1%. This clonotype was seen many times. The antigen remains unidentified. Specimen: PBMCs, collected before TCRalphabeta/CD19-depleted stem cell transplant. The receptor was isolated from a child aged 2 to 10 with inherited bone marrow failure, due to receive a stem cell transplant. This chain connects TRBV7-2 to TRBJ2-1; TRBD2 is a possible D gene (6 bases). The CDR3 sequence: CASSFSRLVNEQFF. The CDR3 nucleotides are TGTGCCAGCAGCTTCTCCCGACTAGTCAATGAGCAGTTCTTC.